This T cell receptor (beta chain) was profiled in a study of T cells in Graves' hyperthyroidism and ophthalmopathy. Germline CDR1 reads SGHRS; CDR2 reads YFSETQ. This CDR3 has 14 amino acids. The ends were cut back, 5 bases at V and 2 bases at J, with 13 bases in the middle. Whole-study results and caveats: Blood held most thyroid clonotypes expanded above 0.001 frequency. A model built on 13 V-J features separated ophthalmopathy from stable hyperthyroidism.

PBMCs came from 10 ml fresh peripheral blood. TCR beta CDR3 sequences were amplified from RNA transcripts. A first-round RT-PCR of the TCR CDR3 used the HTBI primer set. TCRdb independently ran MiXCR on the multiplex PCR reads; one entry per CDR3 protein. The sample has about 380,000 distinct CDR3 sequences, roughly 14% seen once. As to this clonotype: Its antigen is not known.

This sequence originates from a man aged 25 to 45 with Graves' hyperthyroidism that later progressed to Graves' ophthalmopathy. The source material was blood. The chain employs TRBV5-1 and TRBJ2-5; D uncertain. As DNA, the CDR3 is TGCGCCAGCAGTCTTGGTTTCAGGCAAGAGACCCAGTACTTC. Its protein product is CASSLGFRQETQYF.